This T cell receptor (beta chain) appears in the sequencing data of a study of T-cell memory formation after mild COVID-19. Points from the study as a whole: Clones which contracted sat mainly in CM and EM if CD4+, and in EMRA if CD8+. Certain responding clones were present in pre-infection memory, suggesting participation of cross-reactive memory.

This clonotype has more than one count but fewer than ten. Its antigen is as yet unknown. Germline CDR1 reads GTSNPN; CDR2 reads SVGIG (reference sequence). This CDR3 contains 13 residues. V was shortened by 3 bases and J by 3 bases, with 11 bases between the two germline ends. Constant-segment-primed 5'RACE gave TCR alpha and TCR beta cDNA libraries with sample barcodes and UMIs. TCRdb processed the 5' RACE reads anew with MiXCR; each CDR3 protein has one entry. Of hundreds of thousands of distinct CDR3 sequences in the sample, around a sixth were seen once. V and J are TRBV30 and TRBJ1-1; tentative D call: TRBD1 (5 bases). The sequenced sample consisted of PBMCs or a T cell subset sorted from them (not recorded which). This TCR was recovered from an adult woman who had mild COVID-19 (a few samples of this study predate the infection). Cell type and time point are not known. CDR3 sequence reads: CAWRAQGYTEAFF. The CDR3, as DNA: TGTGCCTGGAGAGCCCAGGGATACACTGAAGCTTTCTTT. Full variable domain (remainder filled in from reference TRBV30 and TRBJ1-1): SQTIHQWPATLVQPVGSPLSLECTVEGTSNPNLYWYRQAAGRGLQLLFYSVGIGQISSEVPQNLSASRPQDRQFILSSKKLLLSDSGFYLCAWRAQGYTEAFFGQGTRLTVV.